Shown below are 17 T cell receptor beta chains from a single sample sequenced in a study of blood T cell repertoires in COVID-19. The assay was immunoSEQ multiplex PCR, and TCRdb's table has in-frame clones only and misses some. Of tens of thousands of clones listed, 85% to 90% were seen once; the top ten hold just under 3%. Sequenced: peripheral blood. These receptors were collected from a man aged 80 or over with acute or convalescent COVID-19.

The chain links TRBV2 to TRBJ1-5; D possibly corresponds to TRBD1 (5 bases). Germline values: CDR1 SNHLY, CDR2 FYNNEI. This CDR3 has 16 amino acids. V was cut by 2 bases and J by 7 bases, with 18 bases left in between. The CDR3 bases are TGTGCCAGCAGTGAACAGAGCGGGCAGGGTGGCCAGCCCCAGCATTTT. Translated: CASSEQSGQGGQPQHF.

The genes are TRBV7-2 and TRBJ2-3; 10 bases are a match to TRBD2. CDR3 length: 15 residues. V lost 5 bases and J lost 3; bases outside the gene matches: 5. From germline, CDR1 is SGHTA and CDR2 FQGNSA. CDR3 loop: CASSRASGRTDTQYF. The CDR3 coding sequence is TGTGCCAGCAGCCGCGCTAGCGGGAGAACAGATACGCAGTATTTT.

DNA for the CDR3: TGCAGCGTTGAGCGGACAGGGGGCACTGAAGCTTTCTTT. Protein product: CSVERTGGTEAFF. The V call is TRBV29-1, the J call TRBJ1-1; 10 positions agree with TRBD1. Germline V gene lookup returns CDR1 SQVTM and CDR2 ANQGSEA. Trimming removed 3 bases from V and 4 bases from J; junction bases left unmatched: 2. This CDR3 spans 13 amino acids.

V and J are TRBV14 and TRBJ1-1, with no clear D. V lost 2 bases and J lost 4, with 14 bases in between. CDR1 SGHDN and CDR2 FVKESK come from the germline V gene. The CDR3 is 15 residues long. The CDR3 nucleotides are TGTGCCAGCAGCCAACTGCTACAGCGGGGCACTGAAGCTTTCTTT. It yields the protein CASSQLLQRGTEAFF.

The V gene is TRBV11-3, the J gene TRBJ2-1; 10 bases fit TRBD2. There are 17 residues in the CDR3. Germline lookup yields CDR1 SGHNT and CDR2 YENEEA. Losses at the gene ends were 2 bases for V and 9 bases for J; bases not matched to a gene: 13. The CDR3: CASSLLNSGRVRGEQFF. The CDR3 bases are TGTGCCAGCAGCTTACTGAACAGCGGGAGGGTAAGGGGTGAGCAGTTCTTC.

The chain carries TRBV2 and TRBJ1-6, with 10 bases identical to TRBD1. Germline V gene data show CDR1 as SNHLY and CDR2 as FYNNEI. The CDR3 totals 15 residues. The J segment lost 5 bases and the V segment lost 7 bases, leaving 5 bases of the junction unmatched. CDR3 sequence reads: CASIWTGGDNSPLHF. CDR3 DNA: TGTGCCAGCATTTGGACAGGGGGGGATAATTCACCCCTCCACTTT. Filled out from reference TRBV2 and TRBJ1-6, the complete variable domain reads EPEVTQTPSHQVTQMGQEVILRCVPISNHLYFYWYRQILGQKVEFLVSFYNNEISEKSEIFDDQFSVERPDGSNFTLKIRSTKLEDSAMYFCASIWTGGDNSPLHFGNGTRLTVT.

The CDR3 reads CASSDTHGTGEETQYF. In nucleotides, the CDR3 is TGTGCCAGCAGTGATACCCATGGGACAGGGGAAGAGACCCAGTACTTC. This chain uses TRBV28 with TRBJ2-5; 10 nucleotides line up with TRBD1. V shed 5 bases, J shed 3 bases, and the junction held 9 bases outside the gene matches. Germline assignment: CDR1 MDHEN and CDR2 SYDVKM. This CDR3 region has 16 residues.

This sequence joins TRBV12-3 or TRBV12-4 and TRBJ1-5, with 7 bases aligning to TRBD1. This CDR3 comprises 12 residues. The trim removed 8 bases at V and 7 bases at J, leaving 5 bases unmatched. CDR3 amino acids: CASGDRGQPQHF. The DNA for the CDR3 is TGTGCCAGCGGGGACAGAGGACAGCCCCAGCATTTT.

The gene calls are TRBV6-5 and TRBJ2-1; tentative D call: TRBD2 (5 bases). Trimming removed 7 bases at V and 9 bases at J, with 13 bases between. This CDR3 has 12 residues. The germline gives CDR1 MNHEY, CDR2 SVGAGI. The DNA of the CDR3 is TGTGCCAGCATGACACCCGGAGGTGAGCAGTTCTTC. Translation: CASMTPGGEQFF.

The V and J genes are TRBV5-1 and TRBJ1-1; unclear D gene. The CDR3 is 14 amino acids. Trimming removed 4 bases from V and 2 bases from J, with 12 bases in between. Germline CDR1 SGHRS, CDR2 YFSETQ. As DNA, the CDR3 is TGCGCCAGCAGCCCTTACACCACCAACACTGAAGCTTTCTTT. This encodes CASSPYTTNTEAFF.

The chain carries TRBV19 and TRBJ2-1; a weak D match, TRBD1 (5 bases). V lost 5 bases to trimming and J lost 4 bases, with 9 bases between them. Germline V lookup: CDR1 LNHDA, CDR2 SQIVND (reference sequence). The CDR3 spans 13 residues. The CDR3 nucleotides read TGTGCCAGTAGTCCTACAGGTTACAATGAGCAGTTCTTC. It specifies CASSPTGYNEQFF.

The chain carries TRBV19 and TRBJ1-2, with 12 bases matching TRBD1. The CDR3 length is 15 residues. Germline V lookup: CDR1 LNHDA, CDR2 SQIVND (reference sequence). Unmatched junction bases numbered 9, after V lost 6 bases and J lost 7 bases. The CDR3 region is CASSQGGTGGVGYTF. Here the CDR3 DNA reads TGTGCCAGTAGCCAGGGGGGGACAGGGGGCGTTGGCTACACCTTC.

The CDR3 here is CASSMPLHRGRGQPQHF. Here the CDR3 DNA reads TGTGCCAGTAGTATGCCCCTGCACAGGGGAAGGGGACAGCCCCAGCATTTT. The chain links TRBV19 to TRBJ1-5; 7 bases match TRBD1. CDR1 is LNHDA and CDR2 is SQIVND in the germline V gene (reference sequence). After removal of 3 bases from V and 7 bases from J, the junction contained 15 bases not matched to a gene. CDR3 length: 17 residues.

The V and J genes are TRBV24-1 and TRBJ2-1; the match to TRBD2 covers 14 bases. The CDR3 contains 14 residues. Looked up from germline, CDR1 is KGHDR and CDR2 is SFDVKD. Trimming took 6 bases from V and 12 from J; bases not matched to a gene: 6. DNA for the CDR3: TGTGCCACCAGTTCGGGACTAGCGGGAGAGGTGCAGTTCTTC. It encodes CATSSGLAGEVQFF.

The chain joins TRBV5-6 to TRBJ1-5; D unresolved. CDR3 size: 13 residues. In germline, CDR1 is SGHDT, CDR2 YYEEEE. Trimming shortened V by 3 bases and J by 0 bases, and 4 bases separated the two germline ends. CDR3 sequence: CASSSRSNQPQHF. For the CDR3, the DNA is TGTGCCAGCAGCTCCCGTAGCAATCAGCCCCAGCATTTT. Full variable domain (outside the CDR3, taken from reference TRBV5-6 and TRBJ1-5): DAGVTQSPTHLIKTRGQQVTLRCSPKSGHDTVSWYQQALGQGPQFIFQYYEEEERQRGNFPDRFSGHQFPNYSSELNVNALLLGDSALYLCASSSRSNQPQHFGDGTRLSIL.

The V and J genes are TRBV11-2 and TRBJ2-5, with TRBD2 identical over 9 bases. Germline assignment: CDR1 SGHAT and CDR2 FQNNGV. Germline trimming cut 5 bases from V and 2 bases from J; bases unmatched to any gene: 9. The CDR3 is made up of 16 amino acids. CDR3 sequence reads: CASSRGLASPQETQYF. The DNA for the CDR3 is TGTGCCAGCAGCCGAGGACTAGCGTCCCCGCAAGAGACCCAGTACTTC. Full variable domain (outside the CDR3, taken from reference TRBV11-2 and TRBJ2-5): EAGVAQSPRYKIIEKRQSVAFWCNPISGHATLYWYQQILGQGPKLLIQFQNNGVVDDSQLPKDRFSAERLKGVDSTLKIQPAKLEDSAVYLCASSRGLASPQETQYFGPGTRLLVL.

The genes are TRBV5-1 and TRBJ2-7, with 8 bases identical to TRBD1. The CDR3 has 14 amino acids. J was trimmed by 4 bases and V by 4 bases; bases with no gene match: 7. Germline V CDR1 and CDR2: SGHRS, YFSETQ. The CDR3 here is CASSVDRVGYEQYF. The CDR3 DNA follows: TGCGCCAGCAGCGTGGACAGGGTCGGGTACGAGCAGTACTTC.